Below are 30 T cell receptor beta chains sequenced from a single sample in a study of cytomegalovirus exposure and HLA in healthy donors. PCR used 60 Vbeta primers and 13 Jbeta primers. Profiling relied on immunoSEQ multiplex PCR, and the TCRdb table lists in-frame clones only, not all of them. The listing contains 70,000 or so clones. The sequenced sample consisted of PBMCs. These receptor sequences come from a man aged 35-49 years in good health and CMV-seronegative.

The genes are TRBV5-1 and TRBJ2-2; D is possibly TRBD1 (6 bases). The CDR3 sequence is 16 residues long. Germline lookup yields CDR1 SGHRS and CDR2 YFSETQ. V was cut by 6 bases and J by 4 bases, with 19 bases left in between. The CDR3: CASNKAAGASTGELFF. In DNA, the CDR3 is TGCGCCAGCAACAAGGCGGCAGGGGCTTCCACCGGGGAGCTGTTTTTT. The full variable domain, its missing parts supplied by reference TRBV5-1 and TRBJ2-2, is KAGVTQTPRYLIKTRGQQVTLSCSPISGHRSVSWYQQTPGQGLQFLFEYFSETQRNKGNFPGRFSGRQFSNSRSEMNVSTLELGDSALYLCASNKAAGASTGELFFGEGSRLTVL.

The rearrangement uses TRBV5-4 and TRBJ1-2; no clear D gene. CDR3 length: 16 amino acids. The V end was cut by 4 bases, the J end by 6 bases, with 22 bases between. The germline gives CDR1 SGHNT, CDR2 YYREEE (reference sequence). CDR3 DNA: TGTGCCAGCAGCCGTCTGCCGGCAGGCTCCTCTGATGGCTACACCTTC. This codes for CASSRLPAGSSDGYTF.

This chain uses TRBV9 with TRBJ1-4, with D possibly TRBD1 on 5 matching bases. The CDR3 spans 15 residues. The V gene's germline CDR1 is SGDLS and CDR2 YYNGEE. Trimming took off 4 bases at V and 5 bases at J, with 15 bases between the two ends. CDR3: CASSTHPGGNEKLFF. The CDR3 bases are TGTGCCAGCAGCACCCATCCGGGGGGGAATGAAAAACTGTTTTTT.

The chain combines TRBV19 with TRBJ2-7; 9 bases are shared with TRBD1. V lost 4 bases and J lost 4; bases outside the gene matches: 8. Germline CDR1 LNHDA, CDR2 SQIVND (reference sequence). This CDR3 has 15 amino acids. CDR3 DNA: TGTGCCAGTAGTACAGGACAGGGGTCCCCGTACGAGCAGTACTTC. Translating gives CASSTGQGSPYEQYF.

J is TRBJ2-5 and V is TRBV20-1, with no clear D. The CDR3 has 11 residues. The germline gives CDR1 DFQATT, CDR2 SNEGSKA (reference sequence). V lost 7 bases, J lost 2 bases, and 8 bases lay in between. The CDR3 nucleotides are TGCAGTGGACAACCTCAAGAGACCCAGTACTTC. Protein sequence: CSGQPQETQYF.

The chain joins TRBV28 to TRBJ2-7; D is unresolved. The CDR3 totals 14 residues. CDR1 and CDR2 (germline): MDHEN, SYDVKM. Trimming stripped 4 bases from V and 0 bases from J, with 10 bases between. For the CDR3, the DNA is TGTGCCAGCAGTTCCGTGATGAGCTCCTACGAGCAGTACTTC. This codes for CASSSVMSSYEQYF.

The DNA for the CDR3 is TGCGCCAGCAGCTTGGGGGGGACAGGGGGCGCGGATGGCTACACCTTC. It specifies CASSLGGTGGADGYTF. V usage is TRBV5-1 and J usage is TRBJ1-2; 12 bases line up with TRBD1. After removal of 0 bases from V and 6 bases from J, the junction contained 6 bases not matched to a gene. There are 16 residues in the CDR3. The V gene's germline CDR1 is SGHRS and CDR2 YFSETQ.

The chain couples TRBV4-3 to TRBJ1-2; possibly TRBD1 for D (6 bases). Trimming took 0 bases from V and 8 from J, leaving 16 bases between them. From germline, CDR1 is LGHNA and CDR2 YSLEER. This CDR3 is 15 amino acids long. CDR3: CASSQDITGSIGYTF. The CDR3 region has the DNA TGCGCCAGCAGCCAAGATATTACAGGGTCTATAGGCTACACCTTC.

This chain connects TRBV28 to TRBJ1-2, with D possibly being TRBD1 (5 bases). Trimming left V 0 bases short and J 2 bases short, with 10 bases between. The CDR3 is 15 amino acids. The germline CDR1 and CDR2 sequences are MDHEN and SYDVKM. The CDR3 coding sequence is TGTGCCAGCAGTTTATGGGGGCGGGGCAACTATGGCTACACCTTC. It codes for CASSLWGRGNYGYTF.

This chain links TRBV2 with TRBJ1-4, with 7 bases that match TRBD1. The CDR3 consists of 14 residues. Germline V gives CDR1 SNHLY, CDR2 FYNNEI. V shed 4 bases, J shed 8 bases, and the junction held 7 bases outside the gene matches. The CDR3 DNA reads TGTGCCAGCAGTGCAGGGGGTAGGCCCGAAAAACTGTTTTTT. Its protein product is CASSAGGRPEKLFF.

The chain employs TRBV7-2 and TRBJ2-5, with a weak D call TRBD2 (5 bases). The V end lost 2 bases, the J end lost 2 bases, and 6 bases lay between the germline ends. The germline V gene encodes CDR1 SGHTA and CDR2 FQGNSA. The CDR3 length is 13 residues. The CDR3 region is CASSLPGQETQYF. CDR3 nucleotide sequence: TGTGCCAGCAGCTTACCGGGGCAAGAGACCCAGTACTTC.

The J gene is TRBJ2-1, the V gene TRBV11-2; no reliable D call. The V end lost 1 base, the J end lost 0 bases, and 7 bases lay between the germline ends. Germline CDR1 SGHAT, CDR2 FQNNGV. The CDR3 is 15 amino acids. CDR3 in DNA: TGTGCCAGCAGCTTAGTCGCAGACTCCTACAATGAGCAGTTCTTC. This codes for CASSLVADSYNEQFF.

This chain joins TRBV5-1 and TRBJ2-5; 12 bases agree with TRBD2. Unmatched junction bases numbered 12, after V lost 7 bases and J lost 5 bases. The CDR3 covers 16 residues. Germline CDR1 reads SGHRS; CDR2 reads YFSETQ. CDR3: CASAEGTSGFAETQYF. DNA of the CDR3: TGCGCCAGCGCCGAGGGGACTAGCGGGTTTGCGGAGACCCAGTACTTC.

The V call is TRBV7-2, the J call TRBJ2-2, with D maybe TRBD2 (6 bases). Per germline, CDR1 SGHTA and CDR2 FQGNSA. The CDR3 totals 12 residues. The V and J ends lost 6 bases and 6 bases respectively, with 8 bases between them. This chain's CDR3 is CASREGSGELFF. CDR3 coding DNA: TGTGCCAGCAGGGAGGGGTCCGGGGAGCTGTTTTTT.

This sequence joins TRBV5-1 and TRBJ2-1; 7 bases agree with TRBD2. Germline V gene lookup returns CDR1 SGHRS and CDR2 YFSETQ. V lost 2 bases and J lost 4; bases outside the gene matches: 9. This CDR3 region has 16 residues. CDR3 nucleotides: TGCGCCAGCAGCTTAAATAAACCGGGACTATACAATGAGCAGTTCTTC. As protein: CASSLNKPGLYNEQFF.

CDR3 protein: CASSLRWASGTPRPGELFF. The CDR3 region has the DNA TGTGCCAGCAGCCTCCGGTGGGCTAGCGGGACCCCGAGGCCCGGGGAGCTGTTTTTT. The rearrangement uses TRBV11-2 and TRBJ2-2; 9 positions match TRBD2. Trimming took 5 bases from V and 6 from J; bases not matched to a gene: 19. The CDR3 runs to 19 residues. Germline CDR1 reads SGHAT; CDR2 reads FQNNGV.

The CDR3 region has the DNA TGTGCCTGGAGTGTTACCTATAATTCACCCCTCCACTTT. This sequence encodes CAWSVTYNSPLHF. The chain is built from TRBV30 and TRBJ1-6; D gene uncertain. The germline gives CDR1 GTSNPN, CDR2 SVGIG (reference sequence). This CDR3 is built from 13 residues. V was cut by 0 bases and J by 2 bases, with 2 bases left in between.

This chain links TRBV27 with TRBJ1-2; 7 bases line up with TRBD1. V shed 6 bases, J shed 4 bases, and the junction held 11 bases outside the gene matches. The CDR3 totals 15 residues. Germline-derived CDR1 and CDR2 are MNHEY and SMNVEV (reference sequence). The CDR3 nucleotides read TGTGCCAGCAGACCTGAGATGACAGGGTTCTATGGCTACACCTTC. Protein: CASRPEMTGFYGYTF.

The rearrangement links TRBV27 to TRBJ1-2; maybe TRBD1 (6 bases). The length of the CDR3 is 16 residues. V dropped 2 bases and J dropped 7 bases, with 20 bases sitting between them. The germline V gene has CDR1 MNHEY and CDR2 SMNVEV (reference sequence). The CDR3 is CASSLRVRGAFSGYTF. In nucleotides, the CDR3 is TGTGCCAGCAGTTTAAGGGTCAGGGGCGCCTTCAGTGGCTACACCTTC.

The rearrangement links TRBV15 to TRBJ2-2; D is unresolved. The CDR3 runs to 13 residues. Germline lookup yields CDR1 LNHNV and CDR2 YYDKDF (reference sequence). Trimming cost V 0 bases and J 6 bases, with 5 bases left between them. CDR3 residues: CATSRDRAGELFF. The CDR3 DNA follows: TGTGCCACCAGCAGAGATCGGGCCGGGGAGCTGTTTTTT.

V usage is TRBV30 and J usage is TRBJ2-5; D perhaps matches TRBD1 (6 bases). Trimming removed 4 bases from V and 7 bases from J, with 19 bases in between. Germline V CDR1 and CDR2: GTSNPN, SVGIG (reference sequence). The CDR3 runs 14 residues. The CDR3 DNA is TGTGCCTGGACTGGGGGCCAAAATGGAGTGACCCAGTACTTC. Translated: CAWTGGQNGVTQYF.

V is TRBV7-8 and J is TRBJ1-4; maybe TRBD1 (5 bases). V was shortened by 5 bases and J by 4 bases, with 14 bases between the two germline ends. CDR1 and CDR2 (germline): SGHVS, FQNEAQ. The CDR3 contains 15 residues. CDR3 coding DNA: TGTGCCAGCAGCCCCACAGGAAAATTTAATGAAAAACTGTTTTTT. Translated, it gives CASSPTGKFNEKLFF.

This rearrangement joins TRBV9 to TRBJ2-3; 8 bases are shared with TRBD2. The CDR3 runs 16 residues. The V and J ends lost 4 bases and 0 bases, in that order; junction bases with no gene match: 7. The germline gives CDR1 SGDLS, CDR2 YYNGEE. CDR3 sequence reads: CASSRSGTRSTDTQYF. CDR3 nucleotide sequence: TGTGCCAGCAGCCGGAGCGGGACTAGAAGCACAGATACGCAGTATTTT.

The gene calls are TRBV6-5 and TRBJ2-7; the D gene is possibly TRBD1 (6 bases). The CDR3 runs 14 residues. The V end lost 7 bases, the J end lost 2 bases, and 15 bases lay between the germline ends. Germline V gene data show CDR1 as MNHEY and CDR2 as SVGAGI. The CDR3 region is CASTPPGHPYEQYF. In DNA, the CDR3 is TGTGCCAGCACCCCACCGGGACATCCCTACGAGCAGTACTTC.

The chain carries TRBV14 and TRBJ1-6; no firm D call. This CDR3 is built from 14 residues. Germline loops: CDR1 SGHDN, CDR2 FVKESK. Trimming pared 6 bases from V and 8 bases from J, leaving 14 bases between. CDR3 DNA: TGTGCCAGCAGTCTATGGAGGGCCCATTCACCCCTCCACTTT. As protein: CASSLWRAHSPLHF.

Of note for this clone: One junction end does not reproduce the germline sequence, and a read error may be involved. The rearrangement joins TRBV5-6 to TRBJ2-1; TRBD1 matches 7 bases. The CDR3 totals 16 residues. Per germline, CDR1 SGHDT and CDR2 YYEEEE. The CDR3 nucleotides are TGTGCCAGCAGCGCCACAGGGGCAAATCTCTACAATGAGCAGCTCTTC. It codes for CASSATGANLYNEQLF. The whole variable domain, filled in from reference TRBV5-6 and TRBJ2-1, reads DAGVTQSPTHLIKTRGQQVTLRCSPKSGHDTVSWYQQALGQGPQFIFQYYEEEERQRGNFPDRFSGHQFPNYSSELNVNALLLGDSALYLCASSATGANLYNEQLFGPGTRLTVL.

The CDR3 DNA sequence: TGTGCCAGCAGTTACGGCGGGGGTGCAATAGACCATGAGCAGTTCTTC. It codes for CASSYGGGAIDHEQFF. The chain is built from TRBV6-5 and TRBJ2-1; the match to TRBD2 covers 7 bases. The CDR3 has 16 amino acids. V trimming: 2 bases; J trimming: 8 bases; junction bases outside the gene matches: 12. The germline CDR1 and CDR2 sequences are MNHEY and SVGAGI.

The chain employs TRBV7-2 and TRBJ2-3; D is unresolved. The CDR3 totals 14 residues. V was cut by 1 base and J by 6 bases, with 11 bases left in between. Germline V lookup: CDR1 SGHTA, CDR2 FQGNSA. DNA of the CDR3: TGTGCCAGCAGCTTAGGGCCCCTCACGGATACGCAGTATTTT. It yields the protein CASSLGPLTDTQYF.

The chain carries TRBV5-6 and TRBJ1-1; D perhaps matches TRBD1 (5 bases). This CDR3 comprises 14 residues. The V gene's germline CDR1 is SGHDT and CDR2 YYEEEE. Trimming shortened V by 3 bases and J by 3 bases, and 12 bases separated the two germline ends. The CDR3 sequence is CASSSGLGDTEAFF. CDR3 coding DNA: TGTGCCAGCAGCTCCGGATTAGGGGACACTGAAGCTTTCTTT.

The chain links TRBV11-2 to TRBJ2-7; 10 bases map to TRBD2. With 3 bases clipped from V and 4 bases from J, the junction kept 9 bases outside the gene matches. CDR1 is SGHAT and CDR2 is FQNNGV in the germline V gene. CDR3 length equals 16 residues. CDR3 in DNA: TGTGCCAGCAGCTTTTGGGCTAGCGGGAGCCAGTACGAGCAGTACTTC. This sequence encodes CASSFWASGSQYEQYF. The full variable domain, completed using reference TRBV11-2 and TRBJ2-7, is EAGVAQSPRYKIIEKRQSVAFWCNPISGHATLYWYQQILGQGPKLLIQFQNNGVVDDSQLPKDRFSAERLKGVDSTLKIQPAKLEDSAVYLCASSFWASGSQYEQYFGPGTRLTVT.